This T cell receptor beta chain was recorded in a study of cytomegalovirus exposure and HLA in healthy donors. Study findings and constraints: Fewer N-insertions than the roughly 630-donor mean were reportedly shown by an Asian-associated ancestry cluster in a later analysis. TCR beta chains associated with HLA were, in a later analysis, more clonally expanded than equally common others.

The CDR3 spans 14 residues. Germline CDR1 SGHNT, CDR2 YYREEE (reference sequence). The V end lost 1 base, the J end lost 7 bases, and 9 bases lay between the germline ends. The PCR had 60 Vbeta and 13 Jbeta primers. Per the study methods: Roughly 73 million unique TCR beta chains, around 10 million of them shared, were counted by a later analysis. Assay: immunoSEQ multiplex PCR; the TCRdb copy retains only in-frame clones and omits some. V and J calls and clone size are as listed in that table; D and trimming were resolved from the DNA. The table shows roughly 150,000 clones, with 72% occurring only once. With regard to this clone: The target antigen is unknown.

The chain couples TRBV5-4 to TRBJ1-6, with D unresolved. This clonotype was obtained from a man between 35 and 55 years old in good health and CMV-seronegative. Sequences were obtained from PBMCs. The chain's CDR3 is CASSLLQANSPLHF. Here the CDR3 DNA reads TGTGCCAGCAGCTTGTTGCAGGCCAATTCACCCCTCCACTTT.